This T cell receptor (beta chain) stems from a study of blood T cell repertoires in COVID-19. Across the whole study: Sources were T cells, B-cell-depleted T cells, or PBMCs; the material itself was cDNA or gDNA.

Seattle enrolled patients during active infection and tracked them longitudinally. This CDR3 is built from 16 residues. Germline CDR1 SGHRS, CDR2 YFSETQ. Trimming removed 4 bases from V and 2 bases from J, with 15 bases in between. How the authors handled the data: Nucleated cell number was recorded as an estimate derived from reference gene primer amplification. TCRdb's table, derived via immunoSEQ multiplex PCR, lists solely in-frame clones and lacks some. The V and J calls and clone size are taken from that table; D and trimming were inferred from the DNA. The sample has approximately 460,000 clones, roughly nine tenths seen once; the top ten hold roughly 0.92%.

The TCR originated in a man aged 18 to 29 with COVID-19, enrolled during active disease. Sequenced: peripheral blood. This chain uses TRBV5-1 with TRBJ2-2; tentative D call: TRBD1 (6 bases). CDR3 protein: CASSLLQGRNTGELFF. CDR3 DNA sequence: TGCGCCAGCAGCCTGCTCCAGGGGCGAAACACCGGGGAGCTGTTTTTT. The full variable domain, its missing parts supplied by reference TRBV5-1 and TRBJ2-2, is KAGVTQTPRYLIKTRGQQVTLSCSPISGHRSVSWYQQTPGQGLQFLFEYFSETQRNKGNFPGRFSGRQFSNSRSEMNVSTLELGDSALYLCASSLLQGRNTGELFFGEGSRLTVL.